A single sample is the source of the 5 T cell receptor beta chains below, sequenced in a study of preoperative IRX-2 immunotherapy in early breast cancer. Profiled with immunoSEQ multiplex PCR; TCRdb holds only in-frame clones, not every one. The data contain around 3,000 clones, about 75% of them seen just once; the ten biggest clones take up approximately 8.7%. The treatment here: preoperative locoregional IRX-2 cytokine immunotherapy. The specimen comprised tumor tissue, sampled before IRX-2 immunotherapy. The origin of the receptors is a human donor with breast cancer.

This clone has just a few counts. This rearrangement joins TRBV28 to TRBJ2-6; TRBD1 aligns across 7 bases. V gave up 6 bases and J gave up 4 bases; unmatched junction bases: 6. CDR3 length equals 15 residues. CDR1 MDHEN and CDR2 SYDVKM come from the germline V gene. This chain's CDR3 is CASRAGGSGANVLTF. CDR3 DNA sequence: TGTGCCAGCAGGGCAGGGGGTTCAGGGGCCAACGTCCTGACTTTC.

The rearrangement uses TRBV5-1 and TRBJ1-1; weak D call: TRBD1 (6 bases). Trimming removed 4 bases from V and 1 base from J, with 11 bases in between. The germline V gene has CDR1 SGHRS and CDR2 YFSETQ. The CDR3 loop spans 14 amino acids. The CDR3 nucleotides are TGCGCCAGCAGCAACGGACAGCCGAACACTGAAGCTTTCTTT. Its protein is CASSNGQPNTEAFF. The entire variable domain, with the rest obtained from reference TRBV5-1 and TRBJ1-1, is as follows: KAGVTQTPRYLIKTRGQQVTLSCSPISGHRSVSWYQQTPGQGLQFLFEYFSETQRNKGNFPGRFSGRQFSNSRSEMNVSTLELGDSALYLCASSNGQPNTEAFFGQGTRLTVV.

Only a few counts were recorded for this clone. CDR3: CASMNRGAPSSYEQYF. The CDR3 DNA reads as TGTGCCAGCATGAACAGGGGGGCGCCGAGCTCCTACGAGCAGTACTTC. The chain combines TRBV28 with TRBJ2-7, with 8 bases lining up with TRBD1. CDR3 length equals 16 residues. The junction had 11 bases not matched to a gene; V was cut back by 7 bases and J by 0 bases. Germline CDR1 is MDHEN and CDR2 is SYDVKM.

This chain connects TRBV29-1 to TRBJ2-1; 9 bases agree with TRBD2. The V gene's germline CDR1 is SQVTM and CDR2 ANQGSEA. V shed 6 bases, J shed 3 bases, and the junction held 3 bases outside the gene matches. This CDR3 has 13 residues. CDR3: CSVGTSRYNEQFF. Here the CDR3 DNA reads TGCAGCGTCGGGACTAGCCGCTACAATGAGCAGTTCTTC.

The chain is built from TRBV6-8 and TRBJ2-6, with D unresolved. V was trimmed by 2 bases and J by 1 base, leaving 3 bases between them. CDR1 and CDR2 from the germline V gene are MNHGY and SAAAGT. This CDR3 comprises 14 residues. Here the CDR3 DNA reads TGTGCCAGCAGTTACGGGTCTGGGGCCAACGTCCTGACTTTC. Protein product: CASSYGSGANVLTF.